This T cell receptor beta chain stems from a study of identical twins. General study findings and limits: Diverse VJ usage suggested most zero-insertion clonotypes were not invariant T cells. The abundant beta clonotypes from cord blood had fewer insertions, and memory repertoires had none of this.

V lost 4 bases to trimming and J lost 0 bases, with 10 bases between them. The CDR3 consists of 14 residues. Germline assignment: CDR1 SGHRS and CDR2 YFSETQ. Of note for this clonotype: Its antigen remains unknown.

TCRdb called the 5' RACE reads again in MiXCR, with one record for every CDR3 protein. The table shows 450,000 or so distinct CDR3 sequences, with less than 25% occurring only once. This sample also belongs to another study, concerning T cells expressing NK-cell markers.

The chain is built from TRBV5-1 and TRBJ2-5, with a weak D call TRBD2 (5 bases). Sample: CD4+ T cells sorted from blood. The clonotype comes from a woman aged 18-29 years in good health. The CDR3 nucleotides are TGCGCCAGCAGCGCGAGCGGCAACCAAGAGACCCAGTACTTC. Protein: CASSASGNQETQYF.